This T cell receptor beta chain comes out of a study of shared clonotypes between healthy human individuals. Comments on this clone: Its antigen is not known.

Study-level findings and limits: Represented genetic and exposure-history diversity was restricted by having few donors. With a few donors compared, roughly 4.9% of naive CD4 clonotypes were shared.

Germline V gene data show CDR1 as SGDLS and CDR2 as YYNGEE. The CDR3 runs to 16 residues. V gave up 3 bases and J gave up 5 bases, with 17 bases separating them. TCRdb keeps only in-frame clones here, not all; method: immunoSEQ multiplex PCR. This repertoire shows approximately 2,200,000 clones, approximately 94% found once; its top ten account for 1.5% to 2%. CD45RO-negative cells were positively selected for CCR7, leaving out terminally differentiated effector memory CD45RA+ cells. V is TRBV9 and J is TRBJ1-4; possible D gene TRBD1, 5 bases. What was sequenced was naive CD8+ T cells from PBMCs. This sequence was found in a man aged 18 to 30 in good health. Some clones in this sample may be carry-over from other donors' samples. The CDR3 sequence: CASSEEVGRVNEKLFF. The CDR3 region has the DNA TGTGCCAGCAGCGAAGAGGTGGGCAGGGTGAATGAAAAACTGTTTTTT.